The 18 T cell receptor beta chains below were found in one sample sequenced in a study of blood T cell repertoires in COVID-19. The repertoire was sequenced with immunoSEQ multiplex PCR; TCRdb's copy has only in-frame clones and lacks some. Of around 300,000 clones listed, approximately 90% are singletons. The specimen was peripheral blood. These receptors were obtained from a middle-aged woman with acute or convalescent COVID-19.

This sequence joins TRBV27 and TRBJ1-5; maybe TRBD1 (5 bases). Per germline, CDR1 MNHEY and CDR2 SMNVEV (reference sequence). Deletions cut 5 bases from V and 5 bases from J, with 13 bases between. The CDR3 has 14 amino acids. The CDR3 loop reads CASSPQESDQPQHF. CDR3 coding DNA: TGTGCCAGCAGTCCACAGGAGAGTGATCAGCCCCAGCATTTT.

V is TRBV2 and J is TRBJ1-1; D call uncertain. Germline V gene sequence: CDR1 SNHLY, CDR2 FYNNEI. The CDR3 has 13 residues. V dropped 7 bases and J dropped 2 bases, with 11 bases sitting between them. Here the CDR3 DNA reads TGTGCCAGCACGAGGGATATCAACACTGAAGCTTTCTTT. This encodes CASTRDINTEAFF.

The V and J genes are TRBV19 and TRBJ1-1; D gene uncertain. The CDR3 loop spans 15 amino acids. V was cut by 6 bases and J by 5 bases, with 19 bases left in between. Per the germline V gene, CDR1 is LNHDA and CDR2 is SQIVND (reference sequence). In nucleotides, the CDR3 is TGTGCCAGTAGGGATTCCGGGGTAGACGGGACTGAAGCTTTCTTT. This encodes CASRDSGVDGTEAFF.

DNA for the CDR3: TGTGCCAGCAGCTTGATGGAGGCGGGGAGCACAGATACGCAGTATTTT. This encodes CASSLMEAGSTDTQYF. The chain employs TRBV7-9 and TRBJ2-3; D may be TRBD2 (6 bases). CDR3 length equals 16 residues. Per germline, CDR1 SEHNR and CDR2 FQNEAQ (reference sequence). V was cut by 3 bases and J by 0 bases, with 13 bases left in between.

The genes are TRBV5-5 and TRBJ1-1, with D possibly matching TRBD1 (6 bases). This CDR3 has 15 residues. Germline CDR1 and CDR2: SGHKS and YYEKEE (reference sequence). The V end lost 2 bases, the J end lost 0 bases, and 11 bases lay between the germline ends. The CDR3 here is CASSFAGVMNTEAFF. The CDR3 DNA is TGTGCCAGCAGCTTTGCAGGGGTCATGAACACTGAAGCTTTCTTT.

The chain uses TRBV3-1 (or the pseudogene TRBV3-2) and TRBJ1-2; 8 nucleotides line up with TRBD1. This CDR3 is 16 amino acids long. CDR1 LGHDT and CDR2 YNNKEL come from the germline V gene (reference sequence). After removal of 2 bases from V and 5 bases from J, the junction contained 10 bases not matched to a gene. In DNA form, the CDR3 reads TGTGCCAGCAGCCAACCACCCGGACAGGGCCGATATGGCTACACCTTC. It is translated as CASSQPPGQGRYGYTF.

The rearrangement uses TRBV10-3 and TRBJ1-2; TRBD1 is a possible D gene (5 bases). V was pared by 7 bases and J by 5 bases, with 14 bases between. Germline lookup yields CDR1 ENHRY and CDR2 SYGVKD. The CDR3 extends over 13 amino acids. The CDR3 protein is CAINHEGEYGYTF. CDR3 in DNA: TGTGCCATCAATCACGAAGGGGAATATGGCTACACCTTC.

V and J are TRBV7-9 and TRBJ1-3; no clear D. Deletions cut 5 bases from V and 1 base from J, with 18 bases between. From germline, CDR1 is SEHNR and CDR2 FQNEAQ (reference sequence). This CDR3 has 17 amino acids. CDR3 loop: CASSTPADGESGNTIYF. CDR3 sequence (DNA): TGTGCCAGCAGCACGCCGGCAGACGGGGAATCTGGAAACACCATATATTTT.

The gene calls are TRBV5-6 and TRBJ1-1; D is possibly TRBD1 (5 bases). V was cut by 5 bases and J by 2 bases, with 13 bases left in between. Germline V gene sequence: CDR1 SGHDT, CDR2 YYEEEE. The CDR3 covers 14 residues. The CDR3 loop reads CASSFQGLNTEAFF. The CDR3 coding sequence is TGTGCCAGCAGTTTCCAGGGTCTTAACACTGAAGCTTTCTTT.

This rearrangement joins TRBV29-1 to TRBJ2-2; D is perhaps TRBD2 (6 bases). Germline lookup yields CDR1 SQVTM and CDR2 ANQGSEA. The CDR3 is made up of 11 amino acids. Between the trimmed V and J ends, which lost 5 bases and 9 bases, there was a span of 10 bases. CDR3 DNA sequence: TGCAGCGTTCAAGCGGGTTGGGAGCTGTTTTTT. Its translation is CSVQAGWELFF.

A single count supports this clone. The V call is TRBV29-1, the J call TRBJ2-3, with TRBD2 matching 10 bases. The CDR3 runs to 14 residues. V was pared by 7 bases and J by 8 bases, with 12 bases of the junction left unmatched. Germline V lookup: CDR1 SQVTM, CDR2 ANQGSEA. For the CDR3, the DNA is TGCAGCGCCGAAGCTAGCGGGGGAGGAGGTACGCAGTATTTT. Its protein is CSAEASGGGGTQYF.

The rearrangement links TRBV6-6 to TRBJ1-2, with 9 bases aligning to TRBD1. From germline, CDR1 is MNHNY and CDR2 SVGAGI (reference sequence). Trimming at V came to 2 bases and at J to 2 bases, leaving 3 bases not matched to a gene. The CDR3 covers 15 residues. The DNA for the CDR3 is TGTGCCAGCAGTTACGGGACAGGGAACAACTATGGCTACACCTTC. Translation gives CASSYGTGNNYGYTF.

The J gene is TRBJ2-7, the V gene TRBV6-1, with D maybe TRBD1 (6 bases). Trimming took 4 bases from V and 2 from J, leaving 18 bases between them. The CDR3 contains 16 residues. CDR1 and CDR2 from the germline V gene are MNHNS and SASEGT. CDR3 loop: CASSVVEQGSPYEQYV. The CDR3 DNA follows: TGTGCCAGCAGTGTCGTCGAACAGGGATCTCCCTACGAGCAGTACGTC.

A few counts support this clone. This chain uses TRBV11-2 with TRBJ1-2; D not resolved. This CDR3 is 16 amino acids long. Trimming removed 2 bases from V and 5 bases from J, with 18 bases in between. Per the germline V gene, CDR1 is SGHAT and CDR2 is FQNNGV. The CDR3 coding sequence is TGTGCCAGCAGCTTAAAGTTCGGGCAGCGGGAATATGGCTACACCTTC. This codes for CASSLKFGQREYGYTF.

The chain couples TRBV5-1 to TRBJ2-1, with 14 bases that match TRBD2. With 4 bases clipped from V and 4 bases from J, the junction kept 1 base outside the gene matches. The CDR3 loop spans 15 amino acids. Germline CDR1 SGHRS, CDR2 YFSETQ. This CDR3 reads CASSRLAGGYNEQFF. In nucleotides, the CDR3 is TGCGCCAGCAGCCGACTAGCGGGGGGGTACAATGAGCAGTTCTTC.

The V gene is TRBV12-3 or TRBV12-4, the J gene TRBJ1-5; D is possibly TRBD1 (5 bases). Trimming stripped 5 bases from V and 3 bases from J, with 8 bases between. The CDR3 covers 13 residues. CDR3 sequence: CASSRDSNQPQHF. Here the CDR3 DNA reads TGTGCCAGCAGTCGGGACTCCAATCAGCCCCAGCATTTT.

The CDR3 DNA reads TGTGCCAGCAGTTTAAGAGGGGGCAACGAGCAGTACGTC. This gives the protein CASSLRGGNEQYV. The V gene is TRBV28, the J gene TRBJ2-7; TRBD1 agrees at 7 bases. This CDR3 region has 13 residues. V gave up 2 bases and J gave up 5 bases; unmatched junction bases: 3. CDR1 and CDR2 (germline): MDHEN, SYDVKM.

J is TRBJ2-2 and V is TRBV12-3 or TRBV12-4; the D gene is possibly TRBD2 (5 bases). CDR3 length: 12 residues. Trimming stripped 7 bases from V and 8 bases from J, with 11 bases between. Here the CDR3 reads CASNPPGGELFF. CDR3 nucleotide sequence: TGTGCCAGCAACCCCCCGGGAGGGGAGCTGTTTTTT.